This T cell receptor (beta chain) is from a study of OX40 agonist ivuxolimab in advanced cancers. This CDR3 spans 11 amino acids. Per germline, CDR1 SGHAT and CDR2 FQNNGV. The V gene lost 0 bases and the J gene lost 6 bases, with 3 bases spanning the gap. Generated by immunoSEQ multiplex PCR, the TCRdb table keeps only in-frame clones and is missing some. The sample carries 90,000 to 95,000 clones, 80% to 90% recorded once. This TCR came from an adult with an advanced solid tumor such as melanoma, head and neck, liver or kidney cancer. This sample comprised CD4+ or CD8+ T cells sorted from blood, obtained in a trial of the OX40 agonist ivuxolimab. The chain couples TRBV11-2 to TRBJ2-7, with unresolved D. For the CDR3, the DNA is TGTGCCAGCAGCTTAGAATCCGAGCAGTACTTC. Encoded protein: CASSLESEQYF.